This T cell receptor beta chain appears in the sequencing data of a study of T cell clonotyping in hematopoietic cell transplantation. Time point specified: recipient sample about 28 days before transplant, after cytoreduction. TCRdb's copy holds only in-frame clones and misses some; the assay was immunoSEQ multiplex PCR. The sample includes about 11,000 clones, roughly 90% of them seen just once. The sequence was collected from a middle-aged woman with acute myeloid leukemia. Some clones in this sample may be carry-over from other donors' samples. The sequences come from peripheral blood mononuclear cells, collected before stem cell transplant.

CDR3 protein: CASSTNTGNTEAFF. In DNA form, the CDR3 reads TGCGCCAGCAGCACAAACACAGGGAACACTGAAGCTTTCTTT. The chain uses TRBV5-1 and TRBJ1-1; tentatively, D is TRBD1 (5 bases). The CDR3 totals 14 residues. Germline CDR1 reads SGHRS; CDR2 reads YFSETQ. V was clipped by 4 bases and J by 1 base, with 11 bases between them.